A single sample is the source of the 31 T cell receptor beta chains below, sequenced in a study of CD8 T cells in ankylosing spondylitis. TCRdb re-called the 5' RACE reads through MiXCR, storing one row per CDR3 protein. The sample lists approximately 150,000 distinct CDR3 sequences; 25% to 35% were seen once. Input material: synovial fluid, either unsorted or a sorted T cell fraction (not recorded which). The receptors stem from a male donor with ankylosing spondylitis.

V usage is TRBV20-1 and J usage is TRBJ1-1; 9 nucleotides line up with TRBD1. Germline CDR1 reads DFQATT; CDR2 reads SNEGSKA (reference sequence). This CDR3 spans 16 amino acids. V lost 0 bases and J lost 3; bases outside the gene matches: 8. CDR3: CSARDPNRGQDTEAFF. The CDR3 DNA sequence: TGCAGTGCTAGAGATCCTAACAGGGGGCAAGACACTGAAGCTTTCTTT.

The gene calls are TRBV20-1 and TRBJ1-1, with 8 bases aligning to TRBD1. Germline lookup yields CDR1 DFQATT and CDR2 SNEGSKA (reference sequence). The length of the CDR3 is 12 residues. Trimming at V came to 2 bases and at J to 8 bases, leaving 4 bases not matched to a gene. This chain's CDR3 is CSARQGAMEAFF. CDR3 in DNA: TGCAGTGCTAGACAGGGGGCGATGGAAGCTTTCTTT.

About this clonotype: It may be a read error: a sequence one base away is much more abundant. The V call is TRBV6-2 or TRBV6-3, the J call TRBJ2-3, with a tentative D call TRBD1 (5 bases). V lost 6 bases and J lost 5, with 12 bases in between. The CDR3 has 13 residues. Germline values: CDR1 MNHEY, CDR2 SVGEGT. The CDR3 reads CASSTLRGDTQYF. In DNA, the CDR3 is TGTGCCAGCAGCACCCTTAGGGGAGATACGCAGTATTTT.

The chain recombines TRBV3-1 with TRBJ2-5; the D is unclear. CDR3 length: 11 residues. V shed 3 bases and J shed 4 bases, with 3 bases lying between them. Germline V gives CDR1 LGHDT, CDR2 YNNKEL (reference sequence). The CDR3 sequence is CASSHSETQYF. The DNA for the CDR3 is TGTGCCAGCAGCCACTCAGAGACCCAGTACTTC.

This clonotype was seen a few times. The chain employs TRBV6-1 and TRBJ1-5; D possibly corresponds to TRBD1 (5 bases). Germline V gives CDR1 MNHNS, CDR2 SASEGT. Trimming took off 8 bases at V and 1 base at J, with 15 bases between the two ends. The CDR3 contains 15 residues. CDR3 sequence (DNA): TGTGCCAGCCTTGATGGGGGGAGAAGCAATCAGCCCCAGCATTTT. This sequence encodes CASLDGGRSNQPQHF.

The V call is TRBV24-1, the J call TRBJ2-5; 8 bases are a match to TRBD2. The trim removed 4 bases at V and 0 bases at J, leaving 6 bases unmatched. CDR1 is KGHDR, CDR2 SFDVKD, per germline. The length of the CDR3 is 16 residues. The CDR3 coding sequence is TGTGCCACCAGTGACCACGGGGGGGGGTACCAAGAGACCCAGTACTTC. Protein product: CATSDHGGGYQETQYF.

The chain employs TRBV12-3 or TRBV12-4 and TRBJ1-4; no firm D call. The CDR3 is 12 amino acids. V was clipped by 6 bases and J by 8 bases, with 10 bases between them. The CDR3 sequence is CASRGSAEKLFF. The CDR3 nucleotides are TGTGCCAGCAGGGGTTCTGCGGAAAAACTGTTTTTT.

This CDR3 reads CASSSGLAGASTDTQYF. CDR3 DNA sequence: TGTGCCAGCAGCTCGGGACTAGCGGGCGCTAGCACAGATACGCAGTATTTT. This chain connects TRBV11-2 to TRBJ2-3; 12 nucleotides match TRBD2. This CDR3 contains 17 residues. Looked up from germline, CDR1 is SGHAT and CDR2 is FQNNGV. After removal of 4 bases from V and 0 bases from J, the junction contained 5 bases not matched to a gene.

This clonotype was counted a single time. V usage is TRBV23-1 and J usage is TRBJ2-7, with 10 bases that match TRBD1. TRBV23-1 counts as an open reading frame of uncertain function. The CDR3 runs to 14 residues. Trimming removed 4 bases from V and 6 bases from J; junction bases left unmatched: 6. CDR3 nucleotide sequence: TGCGCCAGCAGTCCGGGACAGGGGTTGCGCGAGCAGTACTTC. As protein: CASSPGQGLREQYF.

The gene calls are TRBV12-3 or TRBV12-4 and TRBJ2-3, with 9 bases lining up with TRBD1. Losses at the gene ends were 4 bases for V and 2 bases for J; bases not matched to a gene: 4. The CDR3 loop spans 15 amino acids. CDR3 loop: CASSYRGRNTDTQYF. DNA for the CDR3: TGTGCCAGCAGTTACAGGGGGCGCAACACAGATACGCAGTATTTT.

The CDR3 sequence: CASSVQGRSSYNEQFF. The CDR3 DNA reads TGCGCCAGCAGCGTACAGGGGAGGAGCTCCTACAATGAGCAGTTCTTC. J is TRBJ2-1 and V is TRBV5-1; D perhaps matches TRBD1 (7 bases). Deletions cut 4 bases from V and 0 bases from J, with 14 bases between. The CDR3 consists of 16 residues. CDR1 and CDR2 (germline): SGHRS, YFSETQ.

This clonotype has just a few counts. The chain joins TRBV2 to TRBJ1-3, with D possibly being TRBD1 (6 bases). The CDR3 has 14 amino acids. CDR1 and CDR2 (germline): SNHLY, FYNNEI. Between the trimmed V and J ends, which lost 5 bases and 4 bases, there was a span of 12 bases. Written as DNA, the CDR3 is TGTGCCAGCAGTCCACAGGGTCGGGGAAACACCATATATTTT. Residues: CASSPQGRGNTIYF. The full variable domain, its missing parts supplied by reference TRBV2 and TRBJ1-3, is EPEVTQTPSHQVTQMGQEVILRCVPISNHLYFYWYRQILGQKVEFLVSFYNNEISEKSEIFDDQFSVERPDGSNFTLKIRSTKLEDSAMYFCASSPQGRGNTIYFGEGSWLTVV.

This clonotype was seen only a few times. The V call is TRBV20-1, the J call TRBJ2-7; D unclear. CDR3 length: 15 amino acids. The V gene lost 3 bases and the J gene lost 4 bases, with 19 bases spanning the gap. Germline CDR1 DFQATT, CDR2 SNEGSKA (reference sequence). The CDR3 region is CSASYWKKMGYEQYF. In nucleotides, the CDR3 is TGCAGTGCTAGTTACTGGAAGAAGATGGGGTACGAGCAGTACTTC.

This clonotype was recorded a few times. The chain combines TRBV7-9 with TRBJ1-4; D gene uncertain. Trimming took 5 bases from V and 10 from J, leaving 17 bases between them. Per germline, CDR1 SEHNR and CDR2 FQNEAQ (reference sequence). This CDR3 region has 14 residues. CDR3 nucleotides: TGTGCCAGCAGCGAGGTTACCGGGCTTGGAAAACTGTTTTTT. It is translated as CASSEVTGLGKLFF.

This clonotype was recorded many times. The V call is TRBV20-1, the J call TRBJ1-2; D unresolved. Between the trimmed V and J ends, which lost 3 bases and 6 bases, there was a span of 17 bases. CDR3 length equals 14 residues. The germline CDR1 and CDR2 sequences are DFQATT and SNEGSKA (reference sequence). CDR3 protein: CSASYWRNPDGYTF. Written as DNA, the CDR3 is TGCAGTGCTAGCTATTGGCGGAATCCGGATGGCTACACCTTC.

This rearrangement joins TRBV6-5 to TRBJ2-5; tentative D call: TRBD2 (5 bases). CDR1 and CDR2 from the germline V gene are MNHEY and SVGAGI. The CDR3 length is 17 residues. Trimming took off 1 base at V and 5 bases at J, with 20 bases between the two ends. The CDR3 reads CASSYLRGFSEDETQYF. The DNA of the CDR3 is TGTGCCAGCAGTTACTTGCGCGGGTTTTCAGAAGACGAGACCCAGTACTTC.

This clonotype was found a few times. V gene TRBV5-1 combines with J gene TRBJ2-7; 14 positions match TRBD2. V lost 1 base and J lost 4; bases outside the gene matches: 10. Per the germline V gene, CDR1 is SGHRS and CDR2 is YFSETQ. This CDR3 has 18 amino acids. CDR3 nucleotide sequence: TGCGCCAGCAGCTTGACCGGGACTAGCGGGAGAGGTAGATACGAGCAGTACTTC. Its translation is CASSLTGTSGRGRYEQYF. Supplemented by reference TRBV5-1 and TRBJ2-7, the full variable domain reads KAGVTQTPRYLIKTRGQQVTLSCSPISGHRSVSWYQQTPGQGLQFLFEYFSETQRNKGNFPGRFSGRQFSNSRSEMNVSTLELGDSALYLCASSLTGTSGRGRYEQYFGPGTRLTVT.

The V call is TRBV6-1, the J call TRBJ2-1; D assignment may be TRBD1 or TRBD2 (5 bases each). Germline V lookup: CDR1 MNHNS, CDR2 SASEGT. The CDR3 sequence is 14 residues long. Trimming stripped 2 bases from V and 9 bases from J, with 14 bases between. CDR3 residues: CASSEYWSGTEQFF. Written as DNA, the CDR3 is TGTGCCAGCAGTGAATATTGGTCGGGGACTGAGCAGTTCTTC.

A few counts support this clonotype. The chain joins TRBV27 to TRBJ1-2, with D tentatively TRBD1 (6 bases). CDR1 is MNHEY, CDR2 SMNVEV, per germline (reference sequence). This CDR3 contains 13 residues. V was shortened by 2 bases and J by 4 bases, with 8 bases between the two germline ends. Here the CDR3 DNA reads TGTGCCAGCAGTTTAACGGACAGCTATGGCTACACCTTC. Protein product: CASSLTDSYGYTF.

The gene calls are TRBV20-1 and TRBJ2-1; D is unclear. The germline CDR1 and CDR2 sequences are DFQATT and SNEGSKA (reference sequence). V lost 5 bases and J 1 base, leaving 6 bases between the germline ends. The CDR3 is made up of 12 amino acids. CDR3 nucleotides: TGCAGTGCTGAAAGGTCCTACAATGAGCAGTTCTTC. Translating gives CSAERSYNEQFF.

The chain combines TRBV4-2 with TRBJ2-5; tentatively, D is TRBD2 (6 bases). The CDR3 contains 15 residues. Looked up from germline, CDR1 is LGHNA and CDR2 is YNFKEQ. Trimming removed 1 base at V and 4 bases at J, with 13 bases between. CDR3 region: CASSQGGTGAETQYF. CDR3 nucleotides: TGTGCCAGCAGCCAAGGTGGTACGGGAGCAGAGACCCAGTACTTC.

This chain joins TRBV7-6 and TRBJ1-3; TRBD1 might be the D (6 bases). With 3 bases removed from V and 3 bases from J, the gap between germline ends came to 6 bases. The CDR3 has 13 amino acids. From germline, CDR1 is SGHVS and CDR2 FNYEAQ. The CDR3 sequence is CASSLGHGNTIYF. CDR3 coding DNA: TGTGCCAGCAGCTTGGGACATGGAAACACCATATATTTT.

This clonotype was detected only once. J is TRBJ2-5 and V is TRBV29-1; D gene unclear. CDR3 length equals 13 residues. Between the trimmed V and J ends, which lost 3 bases and 2 bases, there was a span of 10 bases. Per germline, CDR1 SQVTM and CDR2 ANQGSEA. The CDR3 sequence is CSVDKLRQETQYF. The CDR3, as DNA: TGCAGCGTTGACAAACTTCGGCAAGAGACCCAGTACTTC.

The V call is TRBV5-1, the J call TRBJ2-1; 10 nucleotides match TRBD2. The germline gives CDR1 SGHRS, CDR2 YFSETQ. Trimming cost V 0 bases and J 2 bases; bases outside gene matches: 2. CDR3 size: 16 residues. The CDR3 region is CASSLGTSGTYNEQFF. CDR3 nucleotide sequence: TGCGCCAGCAGCTTGGGGACTAGCGGCACCTACAATGAGCAGTTCTTC.

The chain links TRBV7-8 to TRBJ1-3; D might be TRBD1 (5 bases). The CDR3 is 12 amino acids. Germline loops: CDR1 SGHVS, CDR2 FQNEAQ. Deletions cut 5 bases from V and 8 bases from J, with 10 bases between. CDR3 bases: TGTGCCAGCAGCCTTTGGGGGGACACCATATATTTT. This gives the protein CASSLWGDTIYF.

The sample holds a few counts of this clonotype. The rearrangement links TRBV24-1 to TRBJ2-5; 13 bases map to TRBD2. J gave up 4 bases and V 3 bases, and 19 bases lay outside the gene matches. The CDR3 has 21 residues. From germline, CDR1 is KGHDR and CDR2 SFDVKD. For the CDR3, the DNA is TGTGCCACCAGTGATCCGGTTTATCGCGGGACTAGCGGGAAGCGAGGAGAGACCCAGTACTTC. Amino acids: CATSDPVYRGTSGKRGETQYF.

The chain combines TRBV6-5 with TRBJ2-7; TRBD1 matches 7 bases. Per germline, CDR1 MNHEY and CDR2 SVGAGI. Losses at the gene ends were 2 bases for V and 4 bases for J; bases not matched to a gene: 5. The CDR3 has 14 amino acids. The CDR3 region has the DNA TGTGCCAGCAGTTACCGGGCAGGGGGATACGAGCAGTACTTC. Its protein product is CASSYRAGGYEQYF.

CDR3 nucleotides: TGTGCCACCCGTGGTTCGGGGGACCACAATGAGCAGTTCTTC. Protein sequence: CATRGSGDHNEQFF. This chain connects TRBV10-3 to TRBJ2-1; a weak D match, TRBD2 (6 bases). Trimming left V 10 bases short and J 5 bases short, with 18 bases between. Germline loops: CDR1 ENHRY, CDR2 SYGVKD. This CDR3 is built from 14 residues.

This clonotype was observed a few times. This chain joins TRBV20-1 and TRBJ1-4; 7 nucleotides agree with TRBD1. Germline trimming cut 6 bases from V and 7 bases from J; bases unmatched to any gene: 11. This CDR3 contains 14 residues. The germline CDR1 and CDR2 sequences are DFQATT and SNEGSKA (reference sequence). CDR3 protein: CSAPYRGRAEKLFF. The CDR3 nucleotides read TGCAGTGCGCCCTACAGGGGACGGGCTGAAAAACTGTTTTTT.

This rearrangement joins TRBV29-1 to TRBJ1-2; D gene uncertain. Per the germline V gene, CDR1 is SQVTM and CDR2 is ANQGSEA. The V end lost 0 bases, the J end lost 7 bases, and 9 bases lay between the germline ends. CDR3 size: 12 residues. The CDR3 nucleotides read TGCAGCGTTGAAGATCAACGGGGTGGCTACACCTTC. Its translation: CSVEDQRGGYTF.

The V and J genes are TRBV20-1 and TRBJ1-2; 7 bases fit TRBD1. This CDR3 has 13 amino acids. Germline CDR1 reads DFQATT; CDR2 reads SNEGSKA (reference sequence). J lost 8 bases, V lost 4 bases, and 10 bases had no gene match. In nucleotides, the CDR3 is TGCAGTGCTACCCAGGGGGGTAGGGAGGGCTACACCTTC. Translated, it gives CSATQGGREGYTF.